These 27 T cell receptor beta chains were all obtained from the same sample, sequenced in a study of cytomegalovirus exposure and HLA in healthy donors. Both 60 Vbeta primers and 13 Jbeta primers went into the PCR. Measured with immunoSEQ multiplex PCR; TCRdb has only the in-frame clones, and not every one. The repertoire holds approximately 110,000 clones, around 77% seen once, with less than 4% in the top ten. The source material was PBMCs. The receptors stem from a human donor in good health.

The V call is TRBV5-1, the J call TRBJ2-3; TRBD2 agrees at 7 bases. Trimming at V came to 0 bases and at J to 3 bases, leaving 7 bases not matched to a gene. The germline V gene has CDR1 SGHRS and CDR2 YFSETQ. This CDR3 comprises 16 residues. Here the CDR3 DNA reads TGCGCCAGCAGCTTGGCCGCGGGAGTCGGGACAGATACGCAGTATTTT. It yields the protein CASSLAAGVGTDTQYF.

The chain couples TRBV2 to TRBJ1-6; no firm D call. Trimming shortened V by 6 bases and J by 9 bases, and 12 bases separated the two germline ends. Germline assignment: CDR1 SNHLY and CDR2 FYNNEI. The CDR3 totals 13 residues. The CDR3 region has the DNA TGTGCCAGCAGCTCAGGATTTGGTTCACCCCTCCACTTT. This gives the protein CASSSGFGSPLHF.

V gene TRBV6-5 combines with J gene TRBJ2-7; 12 positions agree with TRBD2. CDR3 length equals 15 residues. V was pared by 5 bases and J by 4 bases, with 6 bases of the junction left unmatched. Germline V gene sequence: CDR1 MNHEY, CDR2 SVGAGI. CDR3 bases: TGTGCCAGCAGTCTACTAGCGGGAGGCGTTTACGAGCAGTACTTC. Amino acids: CASSLLAGGVYEQYF.

The V call is TRBV5-8, the J call TRBJ2-1; D is possibly TRBD2 (6 bases). This CDR3 comprises 13 residues. CDR1 and CDR2 from the germline V gene are SGHTS and YDEGEE. Trimming removed 9 bases from V and 5 bases from J, with 15 bases in between. Here the CDR3 reads CANPGGLDNEQFF. As DNA, the CDR3 is TGTGCCAACCCCGGAGGGCTTGACAATGAGCAGTTCTTC.

The V gene is TRBV19, the J gene TRBJ1-2, with TRBD1 identical over 11 bases. V dropped 1 base and J dropped 4; count of bases not matched to a gene: 2. Germline V gene lookup returns CDR1 LNHDA and CDR2 SQIVND (reference sequence). The CDR3 sequence is 15 residues long. The CDR3 nucleotides read TGTGCCAGTAGTATAGGGACAGGGGGCTTCTATGGCTACACCTTC. This encodes CASSIGTGGFYGYTF.

This clone has only a few counts. The chain joins TRBV2 to TRBJ2-1, with 9 bases lining up with TRBD2. CDR1 SNHLY and CDR2 FYNNEI come from the germline V gene. Unmatched junction bases numbered 10, after V lost 7 bases and J lost 6 bases. The CDR3 extends over 15 amino acids. The CDR3 nucleotides are TGTGCCAGCAACCTGGAGACTAGCGGTCCCAATGAGCAGTTCTTC. Translation: CASNLETSGPNEQFF.

The rearrangement uses TRBV29-1 and TRBJ2-3; 8 bases fit TRBD1. V shed 6 bases, J shed 4 bases, and the junction held 9 bases outside the gene matches. The CDR3 has 14 residues. Looked up from germline, CDR1 is SQVTM and CDR2 is ANQGSEA. The CDR3 reads CSVLRTGFADTQYF. In DNA, the CDR3 is TGCAGCGTACTTAGGACAGGGTTTGCAGATACGCAGTATTTT.

The genes are TRBV20-1 and TRBJ2-7; D gene ambiguous. Trimming left V 4 bases short and J 6 bases short, with 10 bases between. This CDR3 comprises 11 residues. Germline CDR1 DFQATT, CDR2 SNEGSKA (reference sequence). The CDR3 loop is CSAITSGEQYF. The CDR3 DNA reads as TGCAGTGCTATTACTTCCGGCGAGCAGTACTTC.

This clone was seen only a few times. The V call is TRBV2, the J call TRBJ2-5; 8 nucleotides match TRBD1. The tail of the sequence fits TRBJ2-7 better, so the J call may be wrong. The CDR3 is 14 residues long. From germline, CDR1 is SNHLY and CDR2 FYNNEI. CDR3 DNA: TGTGCCAGCACCAAAGGACAGGGCTCCTACGAGCAGTACTTC. Protein: CASTKGQGSYEQYF.

This clone turned up a few times. The chain has TRBV10-1 and TRBJ2-7, with 9 bases identical to TRBD1. The CDR3 covers 15 residues. Looked up from germline, CDR1 is WNHNN and CDR2 is SYGVQD (reference sequence). J was trimmed by 4 bases and V by 0 bases; bases with no gene match: 4. The CDR3, as DNA: TGCGCCAGCAGTGAGTCGGGGACAGGGCTGTACGAGCAGTACTTC. Encoded protein: CASSESGTGLYEQYF.

This clone was counted between two and nine times. The rearrangement joins TRBV9 to TRBJ2-7; TRBD1 matches 10 bases. After removal of 3 bases from V and 9 bases from J, the junction contained 12 bases not matched to a gene. Germline V gene sequence: CDR1 SGDLS, CDR2 YYNGEE. The CDR3 runs 15 residues. CDR3 sequence reads: CASSAPGTGALTQYF. The DNA of the CDR3 is TGTGCCAGCAGCGCCCCCGGGACAGGGGCGCTCACGCAGTACTTC. Drawing the rest from reference TRBV9 and TRBJ2-7, the complete variable domain is DSGVTQTPKHLITATGQRVTLRCSPRSGDLSVYWYQQSLDQGLQFLIQYYNGEERAKGNILERFSAQQFPDLHSELNLSSLELGDSALYFCASSAPGTGALTQYFGPGTRLTVT.

The chain joins TRBV5-4 to TRBJ2-3, with 10 nucleotides matching TRBD2. With V trimmed by 0 bases and J by 1 base, 5 bases remained unmatched. CDR3 length: 17 residues. Per germline, CDR1 SGHNT and CDR2 YYREEE (reference sequence). Written as DNA, the CDR3 is TGTGCCAGCAGCTTGGGGCCCGGGACTAGCGGCACAGATACGCAGTATTTT. Amino acids: CASSLGPGTSGTDTQYF. Together with reference TRBV5-4 and TRBJ2-3, the CDR3 gives the full variable domain: ETGVTQSPTHLIKTRGQQVTLRCSSQSGHNTVSWYQQALGQGPQFIFQYYREEENGRGNFPPRFSGLQFPNYSSELNVNALELDDSALYLCASSLGPGTSGTDTQYFGPGTRLTVL.

V and J are TRBV2 and TRBJ2-7, with D possibly matching TRBD2 (7 bases). The ends were cut back, 6 bases at V and 7 bases at J, with 22 bases in the middle. Per germline, CDR1 SNHLY and CDR2 FYNNEI. The CDR3 extends over 15 amino acids. CDR3 nucleotides: TGTGCCAGCAGGGGGGAGGGGGGGAAAGGGGGGGAGCAGTACTTC. It yields the protein CASRGEGGKGGEQYF. Full variable domain (rest looked up from reference TRBV2 and TRBJ2-7): EPEVTQTPSHQVTQMGQEVILRCVPISNHLYFYWYRQILGQKVEFLVSFYNNEISEKSEIFDDQFSVERPDGSNFTLKIRSTKLEDSAMYFCASRGEGGKGGEQYFGPGTRLTVT.

This clone was detected only once. This chain joins TRBV5-1 and TRBJ2-5; D is possibly TRBD2 (5 bases). The CDR3 covers 16 residues. V was pared by 3 bases and J by 4 bases, with 19 bases between. The germline gives CDR1 SGHRS, CDR2 YFSETQ. Here the CDR3 DNA reads TGCGCCAGCAGCTCCCGAACGGGGTTTTTAGGAGAGACCCAGTACTTC. Protein: CASSSRTGFLGETQYF.

The chain uses TRBV18 and TRBJ2-1; D is perhaps TRBD2 (5 bases). The CDR3 sequence is 14 residues long. V dropped 3 bases and J dropped 2 bases, with 8 bases sitting between them. Germline V CDR1 and CDR2: KGHSH, LQKENI. CDR3 nucleotides: TGTGCCAGCTCACCTCTAGCCCCCTACAATGAGCAGTTCTTC. It yields the protein CASSPLAPYNEQFF.

This rearrangement joins TRBV5-1 to TRBJ2-2; 8 bases match TRBD1. The CDR3 contains 18 residues. J was trimmed by 2 bases and V by 2 bases; bases with no gene match: 11. Germline values: CDR1 SGHRS, CDR2 YFSETQ. The CDR3 spells CASSLEHAGGFNTGELFF. The CDR3 nucleotides read TGCGCCAGCAGCTTAGAACATGCAGGGGGCTTTAACACCGGGGAGCTGTTTTTT.

The chain uses TRBV7-8 and TRBJ2-1; 11 bases fit TRBD1. Germline V gene data show CDR1 as SGHVS and CDR2 as FQNEAQ. V trimming: 10 bases; J trimming: 7 bases; junction bases outside the gene matches: 6. The CDR3 has 13 amino acids. The CDR3 reads CATRTGGGNEQFF. For the CDR3, the DNA is TGTGCCACCAGGACAGGGGGCGGTAATGAGCAGTTCTTC.

The J gene is TRBJ2-7, the V gene TRBV15; D may be TRBD1 (6 bases). Germline CDR1 reads LNHNV; CDR2 reads YYDKDF (reference sequence). This CDR3 is built from 16 residues. Trimming stripped 0 bases from V and 6 bases from J, with 18 bases between. CDR3 DNA sequence: TGTGCCACCAGCAGAGATCTAGGGACACTTCCCCCCGAGCAGTACTTC. This sequence encodes CATSRDLGTLPPEQYF. The variable domain in full, with the rest retrieved from reference TRBV15 and TRBJ2-7, is DAMVIQNPRYQVTQFGKPVTLSCSQTLNHNVMYWYQQKSSQAPKLLFHYYDKDFNNEADTPDNFQSRRPNTSFCFLDIRSPGLGDTAMYLCATSRDLGTLPPEQYFGPGTRLTVT.

The CDR3 coding sequence is TGTGCCAGCAGTGAGCGGAGTAATGAAAAACTGTTTTTT. It codes for CASSERSNEKLFF. The V call is TRBV6-1, the J call TRBJ1-4; D not certain. Germline V gives CDR1 MNHNS, CDR2 SASEGT. The CDR3 has 13 residues. Trimming took off 3 bases at V and 4 bases at J, with 6 bases between the two ends.

This clone was detected only a few times. CDR3 DNA: TGTGCCAGCAGCTTCGGAGCGGGAGCGGGCACAGATACGCAGTATTTT. Protein product: CASSFGAGAGTDTQYF. The genes are TRBV5-4 and TRBJ2-3, with 8 bases lining up with TRBD2. J was trimmed by 1 base and V by 2 bases; bases with no gene match: 6. Germline-derived CDR1 and CDR2 are SGHNT and YYREEE (reference sequence). This CDR3 region has 16 residues. Using reference TRBV5-4 and TRBJ2-3 for the parts outside the CDR3, the full variable domain is ETGVTQSPTHLIKTRGQQVTLRCSSQSGHNTVSWYQQALGQGPQFIFQYYREEENGRGNFPPRFSGLQFPNYSSELNVNALELDDSALYLCASSFGAGAGTDTQYFGPGTRLTVL.

The V call is TRBV2, the J call TRBJ2-5; 8 positions agree with TRBD2. Germline CDR1 reads SNHLY; CDR2 reads FYNNEI. This CDR3 is built from 20 residues. With V trimmed by 7 bases and J by 4 bases, 26 bases remained unmatched. As DNA, the CDR3 is TGTGCCAGCACTCATCCGGGGGGGGACCCCCGGGATGTTATAGGAGAGACCCAGTACTTC. It encodes CASTHPGGDPRDVIGETQYF.

The sample holds a few counts of this clone. The gene calls are TRBV25-1 and TRBJ2-7, with D possibly matching TRBD1 (5 bases). Germline CDR1 reads MGHDK; CDR2 reads SYGVNS. This CDR3 is built from 12 residues. The germline V and J ends were trimmed by 8 bases and 2 bases, with 10 bases remaining between them. CDR3 sequence (DNA): TGTGCCAGCTCACAGGATACCTACGAGCAGTACTTC. Translating it yields CASSQDTYEQYF.

The genes are TRBV7-8 and TRBJ2-7; possibly TRBD1 for D (5 bases). V lost 5 bases and J lost 1, with 9 bases in between. Germline assignment: CDR1 SGHVS and CDR2 FQNEAQ. The CDR3 totals 13 residues. The CDR3 nucleotides read TGTGCCAGCAGCAACGACAGATCCTACGAGCAGTACTTC. Amino acids: CASSNDRSYEQYF.

This rearrangement joins TRBV19 to TRBJ1-5, with D uncertain. The CDR3 is 12 residues long. Germline assignment: CDR1 LNHDA and CDR2 SQIVND (reference sequence). Trimming removed 3 bases from V and 7 bases from J, with 7 bases in between. For the CDR3, the DNA is TGTGCCAGTAGTATTCGGGTCCAGCCCCAGCATTTT. Its translation: CASSIRVQPQHF.

The V gene is TRBV15, the J gene TRBJ1-6; D ambiguous. The CDR3 spans 13 residues. Germline-derived CDR1 and CDR2 are LNHNV and YYDKDF (reference sequence). Trimming left V 6 bases short and J 5 bases short, with 8 bases between. The CDR3 region is CATRMRNNSPLHF. CDR3 bases: TGTGCCACCAGGATGAGGAATAATTCACCCCTCCACTTT.

The chain joins TRBV5-5 to TRBJ2-7; 9 bases map to TRBD2. The trim removed 4 bases at V and 0 bases at J, leaving 17 bases unmatched. Germline V gives CDR1 SGHKS, CDR2 YYEKEE (reference sequence). This CDR3 is built from 19 residues. CDR3 protein: CASSPLGRASGVSSYEQYF. The CDR3 region has the DNA TGTGCCAGCAGCCCCTTAGGTAGGGCTAGCGGGGTGAGCTCCTACGAGCAGTACTTC.

The genes are TRBV5-6 and TRBJ2-3; no reliable D call. Trimming shortened V by 2 bases and J by 0 bases, and 10 bases separated the two germline ends. The CDR3 spans 15 residues. Germline V lookup: CDR1 SGHDT, CDR2 YYEEEE. CDR3 sequence reads: CASSFFYSSTDTQYF. Here the CDR3 DNA reads TGTGCCAGCAGCTTTTTTTACTCTAGCACAGATACGCAGTATTTT.